In this sample, the clone carrying this T cell receptor (beta chain) turned up many times. This CDR3 is 15 amino acids long. V dropped 0 bases and J dropped 3 bases, with 10 bases sitting between them. The V gene's germline CDR1 is ENHRY and CDR2 SYGVKD. This sample is part of a study of CD8 T cells in ankylosing spondylitis. TCRdb used MiXCR to reprocess the 5' RACE reads, holding one entry per CDR3 protein. This table holds over 150,000 distinct CDR3 sequences, 15% to 20% found once. The V and J genes are TRBV10-3 and TRBJ2-3; TRBD2 is a possible D gene (6 bases). The sequence was collected from a male donor aged 10-35 years with ankylosing spondylitis or in good health (not recorded which). Material: blood, either unsorted or a sorted T cell fraction (not recorded which). CDR3 sequence: CAISESGGSTDTQYF. The DNA of the CDR3 is TGTGCCATCAGTGAGTCGGGGGGATCTACAGATACGCAGTATTTT.